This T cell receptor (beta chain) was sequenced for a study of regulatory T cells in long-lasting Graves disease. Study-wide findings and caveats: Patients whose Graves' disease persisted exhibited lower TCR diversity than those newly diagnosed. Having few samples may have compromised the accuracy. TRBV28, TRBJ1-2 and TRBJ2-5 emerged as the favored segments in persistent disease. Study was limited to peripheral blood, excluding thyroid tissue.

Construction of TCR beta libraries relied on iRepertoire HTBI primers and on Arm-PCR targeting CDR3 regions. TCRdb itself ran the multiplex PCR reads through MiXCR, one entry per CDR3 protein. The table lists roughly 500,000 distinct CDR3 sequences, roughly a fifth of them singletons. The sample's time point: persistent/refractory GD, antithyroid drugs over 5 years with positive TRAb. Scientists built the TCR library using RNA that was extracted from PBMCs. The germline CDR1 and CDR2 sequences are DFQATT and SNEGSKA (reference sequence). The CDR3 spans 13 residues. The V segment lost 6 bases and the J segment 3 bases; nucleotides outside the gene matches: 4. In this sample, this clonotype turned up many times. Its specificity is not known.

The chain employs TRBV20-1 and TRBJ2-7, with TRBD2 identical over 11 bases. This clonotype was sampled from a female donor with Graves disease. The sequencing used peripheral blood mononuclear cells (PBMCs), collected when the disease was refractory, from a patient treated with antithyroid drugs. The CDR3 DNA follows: TGCAGTGCCCAGGGACTAGCGGTCTACGAGCAGTACTTC. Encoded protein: CSAQGLAVYEQYF.